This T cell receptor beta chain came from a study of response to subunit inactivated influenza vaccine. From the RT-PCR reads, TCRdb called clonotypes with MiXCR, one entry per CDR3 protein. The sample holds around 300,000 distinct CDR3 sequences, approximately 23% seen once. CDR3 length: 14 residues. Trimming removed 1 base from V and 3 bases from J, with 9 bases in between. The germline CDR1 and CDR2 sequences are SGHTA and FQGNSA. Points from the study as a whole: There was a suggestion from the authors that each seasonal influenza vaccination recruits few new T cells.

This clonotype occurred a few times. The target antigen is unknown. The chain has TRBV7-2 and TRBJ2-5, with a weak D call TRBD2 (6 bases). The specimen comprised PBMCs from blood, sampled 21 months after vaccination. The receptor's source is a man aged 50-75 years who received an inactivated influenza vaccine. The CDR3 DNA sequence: TGTGCCAGCAGCTTAGTCGCGGGGAAAGAGACCCAGTACTTC. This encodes CASSLVAGKETQYF.